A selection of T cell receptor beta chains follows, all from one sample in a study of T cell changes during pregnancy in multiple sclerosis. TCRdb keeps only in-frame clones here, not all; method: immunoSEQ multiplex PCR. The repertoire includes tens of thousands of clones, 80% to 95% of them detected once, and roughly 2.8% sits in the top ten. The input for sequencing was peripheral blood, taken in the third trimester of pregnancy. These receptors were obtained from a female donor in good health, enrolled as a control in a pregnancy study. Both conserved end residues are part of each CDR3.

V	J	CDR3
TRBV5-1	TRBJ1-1	CASGSGTGAKTEAFF
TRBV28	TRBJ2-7	CASSFTEREGFEQYF
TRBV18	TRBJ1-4	CASSPGQGDEKLFF
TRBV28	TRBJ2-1	CASSLGGGNEQFF
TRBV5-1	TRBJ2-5	CASSWGSGQETQYF
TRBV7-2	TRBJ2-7	CASSSNFYEQYF
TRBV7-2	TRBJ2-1	CASSLALSGRHEQFF
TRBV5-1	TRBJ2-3	CASSFASPDTQYF
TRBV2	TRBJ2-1	CASWRTGTNSYNEQFF
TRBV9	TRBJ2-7	CASSPSEGGIYEQYF
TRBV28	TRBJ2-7	CASRGQGKDEQYF
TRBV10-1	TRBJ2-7	CASSESGTGGFHEQYF
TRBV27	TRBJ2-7	CASSFQGYEQYF
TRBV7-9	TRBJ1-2	CASSLVLRQGLFGYTF
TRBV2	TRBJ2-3	CASSGEADTQYF
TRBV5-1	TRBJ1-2	CASSIGQGAVNYGYTF
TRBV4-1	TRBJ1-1	CASSAGSTEAFF
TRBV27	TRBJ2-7	CASSWSAGAYEQYF
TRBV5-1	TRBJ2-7	CASSTGQGTYEQYF
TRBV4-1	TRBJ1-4	CASSHPGQKGHEKLFF
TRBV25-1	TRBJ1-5	CASSTTGSDQPQHF
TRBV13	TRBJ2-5	CASSQSGERVETQYF
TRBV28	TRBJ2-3	CASSLGGQGRQYF
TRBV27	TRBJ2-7	CASSFGGGKEYF
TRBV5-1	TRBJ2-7	CASSLGPGLSNEQYF
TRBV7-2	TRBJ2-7	CASSSNGGGTYEQYF
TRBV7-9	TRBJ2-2	CASRSSQGSTGELFF
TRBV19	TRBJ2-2	CASSIFGVLLAGELFF
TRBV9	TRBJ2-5	CASSVGSRGPETQYF
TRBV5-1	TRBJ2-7	CASRSDRGYEQYF
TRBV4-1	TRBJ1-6	CASSQGGQTNSPLHF
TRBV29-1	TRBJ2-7	CSVPGVNSYEQYF
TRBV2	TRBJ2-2	CASRRGGGVGELFF
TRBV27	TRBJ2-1	CASSLEREGNEQFF
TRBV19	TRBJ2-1	CASSIDLGLAPRDEQFF
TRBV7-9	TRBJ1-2	CASSSRQGGYTF
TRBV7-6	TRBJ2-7	CASSLAGTSGGNEQYF